This T cell receptor (beta chain) was recorded in a study of blood T cells in healthy people across ages. Remarks on this clonotype: Its antigen remains unknown. A read error may account for a junction end that differs from germline.

CDR3 length: 17 residues. In germline, CDR1 is MNHNY, CDR2 SVGAGI (reference sequence). Alongside a J-beta primer mix, a sample-barcoded 5' primer served in a second PCR lasting about 7 to 12 cycles. TCRdb called the 5' RACE reads again in MiXCR, with one record for every CDR3 protein. This table has approximately 360,000 distinct CDR3 sequences, 50% to 60% appearing once. Study-wide findings and caveats: Per million T cells, TCR beta diversity dropped about linearly as age rose.

The V call is TRBV6-6, the J call TRBJ2-6, with a possible D match to TRBD1 (8 bases). The specimen sequenced was blood. This clonotype was obtained from a man between 60 and 70 years old in good health. Here the CDR3 reads CAGRRTGRGSGANVLTF. For the CDR3, the DNA is TGTGCCGGCAGAAGGACAGGGAGGGGTTCTGGGGCCAACGTCCTGACTTTC.